The T cell receptor beta chain under discussion was sequenced for a study of cytomegalovirus exposure and HLA in healthy donors. General study results and limits: An analysis done earlier found most TCR beta V segments productive about 87% or about 30% of the time. Equally common other TCR beta chains were less clonally expanded than HLA-associated ones, a later analysis found.

The CDR3 spans 15 residues. Germline lookup yields CDR1 SGHKS and CDR2 YYEKEE (reference sequence). The V and J ends lost 4 bases and 0 bases respectively, with 13 bases between them. A remark on this clone: Antigen: not known.

The PCR was carried out with 60 Vbeta primers and 13 Jbeta primers. Using immunoSEQ multiplex PCR, the repertoire was profiled, and TCRdb retains in-frame clones only, with some absent. The sample includes around 240,000 clones, 82% of them seen just once. The rearrangement uses TRBV5-5 and TRBJ1-1; weak D call: TRBD1 (6 bases). This receptor was taken from a woman between 40 and 50 years old in good health and CMV-seropositive. Material for sequencing was PBMCs. The CDR3 protein is CASSKWTDMNTEAFF. The DNA of the CDR3 is TGTGCCAGCAGCAAATGGACAGACATGAACACTGAAGCTTTCTTT. The whole variable domain, remainder taken from reference TRBV5-5 and TRBJ1-1, is DAGVTQSPTHLIKTRGQQVTLRCSPISGHKSVSWYQQVLGQGPQFIFQYYEKEERGRGNFPDRFSARQFPNYSSELNVNALLLGDSALYLCASSKWTDMNTEAFFGQGTRLTVV.